These 12 T cell receptor beta chains were all obtained from the same sample, sequenced in a study of blood T cell repertoires in COVID-19. Repertoires were generated with immunoSEQ multiplex PCR, while TCRdb's copy carries only in-frame clones and drops some. In the table there are around 160,000 clones, about 84% of which are singletons. The source material was peripheral blood. The receptor set was obtained from a man aged 60-69 years with active or convalescent COVID-19.

Worth noting for this clone: An end of the junction does not agree with germline; a read error may underlie this. V gene TRBV7-2 combines with J gene TRBJ1-2; D may be TRBD1 (5 bases). The V gene's germline CDR1 is SGHTA and CDR2 FQGNSA. The CDR3 is made up of 15 amino acids. The CDR3 is CASTLGRSVGLGYTF. DNA of the CDR3: TGTGCCAGCACCTTAGGCCGGAGTGTGGGGCTTGGCTACACCTTC.

This clone appeared many times. V gene TRBV25-1 combines with J gene TRBJ1-3; 8 nucleotides line up with TRBD1. CDR3 length equals 16 residues. Germline lookup yields CDR1 MGHDK and CDR2 SYGVNS. V lost 5 bases, J lost 6 bases, and 12 bases stayed unmatched. CDR3 nucleotides: TGTGCCAGCAGTACGAAGGAACAGGGGGTGGCAAACACCATATATTTT. Protein product: CASSTKEQGVANTIYF.

The V gene is TRBV6-2 or TRBV6-3, the J gene TRBJ2-1, with TRBD2 matching over 8 bases. CDR1 is MNHEY, CDR2 SVGEGT, per germline. CDR3 length: 15 residues. The trim removed 6 bases at V and 10 bases at J, leaving 14 bases unmatched. This CDR3 is CASSISGRAVGEQFF. CDR3 sequence (DNA): TGTGCCAGCAGCATCAGCGGGAGAGCTGTAGGGGAGCAGTTCTTC.

This chain connects TRBV18 to TRBJ1-1, with D possibly being TRBD1 (5 bases). The CDR3 is 15 residues long. The V end was cut by 3 bases, the J end by 0 bases, with 11 bases between. Germline CDR1 is KGHSH and CDR2 is LQKENI. This CDR3 reads CASSPSGILNTEAFF. In DNA, the CDR3 is TGTGCCAGCTCACCGTCAGGGATTCTGAACACTGAAGCTTTCTTT.

This chain uses TRBV7-3 with TRBJ1-2, with D unresolved. The CDR3 consists of 13 residues. The germline gives CDR1 SGHTA, CDR2 FQGTGA. The V gene lost 3 bases and the J gene lost 7 bases, with 12 bases spanning the gap. The CDR3 region has the DNA TGTGCCAGCAGCTTGACTACTAGGGCTGGCTACACCTTC. This sequence encodes CASSLTTRAGYTF.

The CDR3 reads CASRGGLAGVTDTQYF. DNA for the CDR3: TGTGCCAGCAGGGGTGGACTAGCGGGAGTGACAGATACGCAGTATTTT. V gene TRBV28 combines with J gene TRBJ2-3; 13 bases match TRBD2. This CDR3 is built from 16 residues. V trimming: 6 bases; J trimming: 3 bases; junction bases outside the gene matches: 6. Germline CDR1 and CDR2: MDHEN and SYDVKM. The variable domain in full, with the rest retrieved from reference TRBV28 and TRBJ2-3, is DVKVTQSSRYLVKRTGEKVFLECVQDMDHENMFWYRQDPGLGLRLIYFSYDVKMKEKGDIPEGYSVSREKKERFSLILESASTNQTSMYLCASRGGLAGVTDTQYFGPGTRLTVL.

The CDR3 region is CASYLLAAGANVLTF. In nucleotides, the CDR3 is TGTGCCAGCTATCTCCTAGCGGCTGGGGCCAACGTCCTGACTTTC. The chain combines TRBV7-9 with TRBJ2-6; 7 positions match TRBD2. Germline assignment: CDR1 SEHNR and CDR2 FQNEAQ (reference sequence). The junction had 6 bases not matched to a gene; V was cut back by 8 bases and J by 2 bases. CDR3 length: 15 amino acids.

This chain uses TRBV3-1 (or the pseudogene TRBV3-2) with TRBJ2-2, with 11 bases fitting TRBD2. V lost 4 bases and J lost 5; bases outside the gene matches: 9. This CDR3 is 17 amino acids long. From germline, CDR1 is LGHDT and CDR2 YNNKEL (reference sequence). CDR3 in amino acids: CASSLLGGTSGTGELFF. The CDR3 DNA sequence: TGTGCCAGCAGCCTCTTGGGAGGGACTAGCGGAACCGGGGAGCTGTTTTTT.

This clone has more than one count but fewer than ten. The CDR3 sequence is CASSLLAGDSYEQYF. The CDR3 DNA sequence: TGTGCCAGCAGCTTATTAGCGGGAGACTCCTACGAGCAGTACTTC. This chain connects TRBV11-1 to TRBJ2-7, with 9 bases that match TRBD2. Germline CDR1 and CDR2: SGHAT and FQDESV (reference sequence). J was trimmed by 0 bases and V by 2 bases; bases with no gene match: 2. The CDR3 runs 15 residues.

The sample holds one count of this clone. The chain has TRBV5-1 and TRBJ2-2, with TRBD1 matching over 7 bases. The CDR3 is 15 residues long. Germline-derived CDR1 and CDR2 are SGHRS and YFSETQ. V was pared by 4 bases and J by 3 bases, with 6 bases of the junction left unmatched. The CDR3: CASSLRQGDTGELFF. DNA for the CDR3: TGCGCCAGCAGCCTCAGACAGGGCGACACCGGGGAGCTGTTTTTT.

The chain is built from TRBV6-8 and TRBJ2-1, with 13 bases that match TRBD2. The CDR3 has 17 amino acids. Losses at the gene ends were 5 bases for V and 8 bases for J; bases not matched to a gene: 12. Per germline, CDR1 MNHGY and CDR2 SAAAGT. The DNA for the CDR3 is TGTGCCAGCAGTCTACCCGACCGGACTAGCGGGAGTGATGAGCAGTTCTTC. As protein: CASSLPDRTSGSDEQFF.

The CDR3 region has the DNA TGTGCCAGCAGCACCTACTCCGGGACTAGCGGGAGGGAAACAGATACGCAGTATTTT. It encodes CASSTYSGTSGRETDTQYF. The rearrangement joins TRBV11-3 to TRBJ2-3; 16 nucleotides align to TRBD2. CDR1 and CDR2 from the germline V gene are SGHNT and YENEEA. The V segment lost 5 bases and the J segment 3 bases; nucleotides outside the gene matches: 11. The CDR3 loop spans 19 amino acids. Based on the CDR3 plus reference TRBV11-3 and TRBJ2-3, the full variable domain is EAGVVQSPRYKIIEKKQPVAFWCNPISGHNTLYWYLQNLGQGPELLIRYENEEAVDDSQLPKDRFSAERLKGVDSTLKIQPAELGDSAVYLCASSTYSGTSGRETDTQYFGPGTRLTVL.